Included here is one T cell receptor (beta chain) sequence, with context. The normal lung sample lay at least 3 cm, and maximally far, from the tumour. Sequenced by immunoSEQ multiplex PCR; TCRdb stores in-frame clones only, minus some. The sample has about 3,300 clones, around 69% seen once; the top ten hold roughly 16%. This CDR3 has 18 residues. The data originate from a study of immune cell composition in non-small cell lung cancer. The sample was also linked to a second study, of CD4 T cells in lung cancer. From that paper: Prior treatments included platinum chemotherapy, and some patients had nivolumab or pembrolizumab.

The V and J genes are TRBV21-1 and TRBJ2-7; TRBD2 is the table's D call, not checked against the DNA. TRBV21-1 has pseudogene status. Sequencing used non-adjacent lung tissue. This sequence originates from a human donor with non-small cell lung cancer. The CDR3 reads CASSKVWPSGRVPYEQYV. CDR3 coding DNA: TGTGCCAGCAGCAAAGTTTGGCCTAGCGGGAGGGTCCCCTACGAGCAGTACGTC.